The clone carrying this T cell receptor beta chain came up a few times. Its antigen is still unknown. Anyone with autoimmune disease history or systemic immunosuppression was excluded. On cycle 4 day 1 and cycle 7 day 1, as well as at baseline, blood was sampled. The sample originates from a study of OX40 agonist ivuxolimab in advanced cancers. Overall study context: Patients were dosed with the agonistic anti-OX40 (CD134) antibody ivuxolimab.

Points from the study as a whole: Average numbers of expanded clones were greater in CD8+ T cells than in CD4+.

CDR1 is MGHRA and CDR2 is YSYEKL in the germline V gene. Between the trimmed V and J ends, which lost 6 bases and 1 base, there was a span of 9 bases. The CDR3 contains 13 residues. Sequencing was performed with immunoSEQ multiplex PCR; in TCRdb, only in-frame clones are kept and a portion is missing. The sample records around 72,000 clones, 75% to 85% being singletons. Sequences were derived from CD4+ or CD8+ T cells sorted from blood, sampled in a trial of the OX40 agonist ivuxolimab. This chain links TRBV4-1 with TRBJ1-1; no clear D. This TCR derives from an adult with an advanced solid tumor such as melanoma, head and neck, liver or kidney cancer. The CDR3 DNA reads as TGCGCCAGCAGTGTGGACGGGAACACTGAAGCTTTCTTT. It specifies CASSVDGNTEAFF.